The 28 T cell receptor beta chains in this list originate from one sample, sequenced in a study of control samples from healthy donors and cancer patients. TCRdb's copy holds only in-frame clones and misses some; the assay was immunoSEQ multiplex PCR. The data show about 77,000 clones, with over 80% seen just once and more than 5% held by the top ten. The specimen was blood. These receptors all stem from a woman aged 60-75 years in good health.

This chain uses TRBV12-3 or TRBV12-4 with TRBJ1-2, with D hard to call. CDR3 length: 12 residues. V was cut by 6 bases and J by 7 bases, with 12 bases left in between. In DNA form, the CDR3 reads TGTGCCAGCAGGAGTAGAGGAGTTGGCTACACCTTC. Amino acid sequence: CASRSRGVGYTF.

The rearrangement uses TRBV27 and TRBJ1-4; D ambiguous. CDR3 length: 15 amino acids. Deletions cut 6 bases from V and 4 bases from J, with 15 bases between. CDR1 and CDR2 (germline): MNHEY, SMNVEV (reference sequence). The CDR3 DNA follows: TGTGCCAGCAGCCCACCGGGTCAGTTTAATGAAAAACTGTTTTTT. Amino acid sequence: CASSPPGQFNEKLFF.

CDR3 protein: CATSSTSGGETQYF. CDR3 nucleotides: TGTGCCACCAGTAGTACTAGCGGAGGGGAGACCCAGTACTTC. The V gene is TRBV24-1, the J gene TRBJ2-5; 8 bases line up with TRBD2. V trimming: 6 bases; J trimming: 5 bases; junction bases outside the gene matches: 7. This CDR3 has 14 residues. CDR1 is KGHDR and CDR2 is SFDVKD in the germline V gene.

The chain employs TRBV19 and TRBJ1-5; the D gene is possibly TRBD1 (6 bases). Trimming removed 2 bases at V and 2 bases at J, with 19 bases between. Per the germline V gene, CDR1 is LNHDA and CDR2 is SQIVND (reference sequence). The CDR3 contains 18 residues. The CDR3 sequence: CASSIMVGGLRGNQPQHF. The CDR3, as DNA: TGTGCCAGTAGTATAATGGTCGGGGGCCTCCGGGGCAATCAGCCCCAGCATTTT. Full variable domain (outside the CDR3, taken from reference TRBV19 and TRBJ1-5): DGGITQSPKYLFRKEGQNVTLSCEQNLNHDAMYWYRQDPGQGLRLIYYSQIVNDFQKGDIAEGYSVSREKKESFPLTVTSAQKNPTAFYLCASSIMVGGLRGNQPQHFGDGTRLSIL.

The rearrangement uses TRBV30 and TRBJ1-3; D is undetermined. Trimming cost V 2 bases and J 2 bases, with 7 bases left between them. The CDR3 sequence is 13 residues long. Germline assignment: CDR1 GTSNPN and CDR2 SVGIG (reference sequence). The CDR3 loop is CAWSQTTGNTIYF. Written as DNA, the CDR3 is TGTGCCTGGAGTCAAACCACTGGAAACACCATATATTTT.

J is TRBJ2-1 and V is TRBV11-2; TRBD2 matches 10 bases. The CDR3 runs to 15 residues. Germline V gene sequence: CDR1 SGHAT, CDR2 FQNNGV. J lost 7 bases, V lost 8 bases, and 11 bases had no gene match. DNA of the CDR3: TGTGCCAGCTCTCGGACGGGAGCGGGAGGGAATGAGCAGTTCTTC. Residues: CASSRTGAGGNEQFF. The whole variable domain, remainder taken from reference TRBV11-2 and TRBJ2-1, is EAGVAQSPRYKIIEKRQSVAFWCNPISGHATLYWYQQILGQGPKLLIQFQNNGVVDDSQLPKDRFSAERLKGVDSTLKIQPAKLEDSAVYLCASSRTGAGGNEQFFGPGTRLTVL.

The genes are TRBV27 and TRBJ1-2, with 7 bases lining up with TRBD1. Germline-derived CDR1 and CDR2 are MNHEY and SMNVEV (reference sequence). This CDR3 spans 13 amino acids. J lost 5 bases, V lost 5 bases, and 5 bases had no gene match. The DNA for the CDR3 is TGTGCCAGCAGTCCATCACAGGGGTATGGCTACACCTTC. Encoded protein: CASSPSQGYGYTF.

V and J are TRBV19 and TRBJ1-6; 8 nucleotides match TRBD1. The CDR3 runs 15 residues. Germline CDR1 reads LNHDA; CDR2 reads SQIVND (reference sequence). The ends lost 5 bases at V and 10 bases at J; junction bases unmatched: 10. The CDR3 nucleotides are TGTGCCAGTAGTCCAGGGGGCGTCCCAGGGTCACCCCTCCACTTT. Translating gives CASSPGGVPGSPLHF.

This clone has only one observation. The chain uses TRBV7-9 and TRBJ2-2, with unresolved D. The germline V and J ends were trimmed by 1 base and 4 bases, with 16 bases remaining between them. CDR1 SEHNR and CDR2 FQNEAQ come from the germline V gene (reference sequence). This CDR3 spans 17 amino acids. The CDR3 bases are TGTGCCAGCAGCTTAGTTCGGGCGACTTCTTCCACCGGGGAGCTGTTTTTT. Protein: CASSLVRATSSTGELFF.

Written as DNA, the CDR3 is TGTGCCAGCAGTCCACAGATGGGGGGCTACACCTTC. Its translation: CASSPQMGGYTF. The V and J genes are TRBV2 and TRBJ1-2; D is unclear. CDR3 length: 12 residues. Germline-derived CDR1 and CDR2 are SNHLY and FYNNEI. Trimming cost V 5 bases and J 8 bases, with 12 bases left between them.

The V gene is TRBV11-3, the J gene TRBJ2-7; D is undetermined. V was shortened by 2 bases and J by 0 bases, with 5 bases between the two germline ends. Germline V gene lookup returns CDR1 SGHNT and CDR2 YENEEA. The length of the CDR3 is 13 residues. CDR3 DNA: TGTGCCAGCAGCTTAACGAGCTCCTACGAGCAGTACTTC. It translates to CASSLTSSYEQYF.

This rearrangement joins TRBV12-2 to TRBJ1-1. TRBV12-2 corresponds to a pseudogene. The CDR3 is made up of 16 amino acids. Here the CDR3 DNA reads TGTGCAAGTCACCGCGGACTCTTGACAATGAACACTGAAGCTTTCTTT. The encoded protein is CASHRGLLTMNTEAFF.

This rearrangement joins TRBV19 to TRBJ2-1, with 12 nucleotides matching TRBD2. The CDR3 spans 18 residues. V gave up 1 base and J gave up 2 bases; unmatched junction bases: 6. Germline values: CDR1 LNHDA, CDR2 SQIVND (reference sequence). This CDR3 is CASSIAHLAGGTYNEQFF. The CDR3 DNA reads as TGTGCCAGTAGTATAGCCCACCTAGCGGGAGGGACCTACAATGAGCAGTTCTTC. Full variable domain (missing parts from reference TRBV19 and TRBJ2-1): DGGITQSPKYLFRKEGQNVTLSCEQNLNHDAMYWYRQDPGQGLRLIYYSQIVNDFQKGDIAEGYSVSREKKESFPLTVTSAQKNPTAFYLCASSIAHLAGGTYNEQFFGPGTRLTVL.

The gene calls are TRBV7-6 and TRBJ2-7; the D gene is possibly TRBD2 (6 bases). Germline loops: CDR1 SGHVS, CDR2 FNYEAQ. Trimming shortened V by 5 bases and J by 2 bases, and 13 bases separated the two germline ends. CDR3 size: 14 residues. The CDR3 region has the DNA TGTGCCAGCAGCCCAACGGGACTCACCTACGAGCAGTACTTC. This gives the protein CASSPTGLTYEQYF.

The chain recombines TRBV28 with TRBJ1-5, with a weak D call TRBD1 (6 bases). Germline V lookup: CDR1 MDHEN, CDR2 SYDVKM. V lost 3 bases and J 11 bases, leaving 8 bases between the germline ends. This CDR3 is 11 amino acids long. This CDR3 reads CASSFRGTQHF. CDR3 DNA sequence: TGTGCCAGCAGTTTTAGGGGGACCCAGCATTTT.

CDR3 protein: CSAAPPGGYTF. DNA for the CDR3: TGCAGTGCGGCTCCTCCGGGTGGCTACACCTTC. The chain couples TRBV20-1 to TRBJ1-2; D remains unclear. Germline CDR1 DFQATT, CDR2 SNEGSKA (reference sequence). CDR3 length equals 11 residues. The V gene lost 6 bases and the J gene lost 7 bases, with 12 bases spanning the gap.

This chain uses TRBV9 with TRBJ1-4, with no clear D. V was pared by 4 bases and J by 6 bases, with 16 bases between. Germline assignment: CDR1 SGDLS and CDR2 YYNGEE. The CDR3 contains 15 residues. CDR3: CASSPRPTKDEKLFF. The CDR3 DNA reads TGTGCCAGCAGCCCCCGACCGACGAAAGATGAAAAACTGTTTTTT. Full variable domain (outside the CDR3, taken from reference TRBV9 and TRBJ1-4): DSGVTQTPKHLITATGQRVTLRCSPRSGDLSVYWYQQSLDQGLQFLIQYYNGEERAKGNILERFSAQQFPDLHSELNLSSLELGDSALYFCASSPRPTKDEKLFFGSGTQLSVL.

This chain joins TRBV5-1 and TRBJ2-1; D might be TRBD1 (6 bases). The V end lost 6 bases, the J end lost 0 bases, and 16 bases lay between the germline ends. The CDR3 runs to 16 residues. In germline, CDR1 is SGHRS, CDR2 YFSETQ. CDR3 sequence reads: CASTQDSASSYNEQFF. The CDR3 DNA reads TGCGCCAGCACCCAGGACAGCGCCAGCTCCTACAATGAGCAGTTCTTC.

V and J are TRBV7-9 and TRBJ2-3; D gene ambiguous. Germline values: CDR1 SEHNR, CDR2 FQNEAQ (reference sequence). Trimming removed 4 bases at V and 4 bases at J, with 6 bases between. This CDR3 spans 12 amino acids. The CDR3 nucleotides are TGTGCCAGCAGCTCGGCCCCAGATACGCAGTATTTT. Translation gives CASSSAPDTQYF. Drawing the rest from reference TRBV7-9 and TRBJ2-3, the complete variable domain is DTGVSQNPRHKITKRGQNVTFRCDPISEHNRLYWYRQTLGQGPEFLTYFQNEAQLEKSRLLSDRFSAERPKGSFSTLEIQRTEQGDSAMYLCASSSAPDTQYFGPGTRLTVL.

This sequence joins TRBV6-1 and TRBJ2-4; tentatively, D is TRBD1 (5 bases). Germline CDR1 MNHNS, CDR2 SASEGT. CDR3 size: 16 residues. Trimming took 4 bases from V and 1 from J, leaving 14 bases between them. The chain's CDR3 is CASSGPPGLAKNIQYF. The CDR3 bases are TGTGCCAGCAGTGGACCGCCAGGGCTGGCCAAAAACATTCAGTACTTC.

The chain employs TRBV27 and TRBJ2-1; 12 nucleotides align to TRBD2. This CDR3 contains 15 residues. Trimming at V came to 7 bases and at J to 7 bases, leaving 8 bases not matched to a gene. Germline loops: CDR1 MNHEY, CDR2 SMNVEV (reference sequence). The CDR3 sequence: CASNGLAGSINEQFF. The CDR3 DNA is TGTGCCAGCAATGGACTAGCGGGAAGTATTAATGAGCAGTTCTTC.

The DNA for the CDR3 is TGTGCCAGCAGCTTTGGAGGGGGCTGGGCCAACGTCCTGACTTTC. Translating it yields CASSFGGGWANVLTF. The rearrangement links TRBV6-5 to TRBJ2-6; D may be TRBD1 (7 bases). Trimming pared 6 bases from V and 5 bases from J, leaving 14 bases between. This CDR3 is 15 amino acids long. In germline, CDR1 is MNHEY, CDR2 SVGAGI.

CDR3 DNA sequence: TGCGCCAGCAGCCATGGGCTAGGCGGGGAGCAGTACTTC. Translated, it gives CASSHGLGGEQYF. The chain carries TRBV4-3 and TRBJ2-7, with D perhaps matching TRBD2 (5 bases). The V gene lost 3 bases and the J gene lost 7 bases, with 13 bases spanning the gap. Per the germline V gene, CDR1 is LGHNA and CDR2 is YSLEER. This CDR3 contains 13 residues.

The rearrangement joins TRBV7-9 to TRBJ2-2; D is undetermined. Germline CDR1 and CDR2: SEHNR and FQNEAQ (reference sequence). This CDR3 has 12 residues. Deletions cut 6 bases from V and 3 bases from J, with 5 bases between. CDR3 nucleotides: TGTGCCAGCAGGCCGGACACCGGGGAGCTGTTTTTT. Translation: CASRPDTGELFF.

This chain joins TRBV6-6 and TRBJ2-7, with 9 positions matching TRBD1. The V gene's germline CDR1 is MNHNY and CDR2 SVGAGI (reference sequence). V was clipped by 6 bases and J by 5 bases; unmatched bases: 2. This CDR3 spans 12 amino acids. CDR3 sequence: CASRQGADEQYF. The CDR3 DNA reads as TGTGCCAGCAGACAGGGGGCCGACGAGCAGTACTTC.

This chain joins TRBV6-5 and TRBJ1-2; maybe TRBD1 (6 bases). There are 14 residues in the CDR3. CDR1 is MNHEY, CDR2 SVGAGI, per germline. V lost 7 bases to trimming and J lost 0 bases, with 12 bases between them. The CDR3 loop is CASKGGGANYGYTF. In nucleotides, the CDR3 is TGTGCCAGCAAGGGGGGGGGAGCTAACTATGGCTACACCTTC.

The chain is built from TRBV19 and TRBJ1-1; D not resolved. The length of the CDR3 is 12 residues. Germline V gene sequence: CDR1 LNHDA, CDR2 SQIVND (reference sequence). V lost 8 bases and J lost 0, with 7 bases in between. DNA for the CDR3: TGTGCCAGTGGCCCGGTGAACACTGAAGCTTTCTTT. Its protein product is CASGPVNTEAFF.

The chain employs TRBV5-1 and TRBJ2-7; D not resolved. V was shortened by 2 bases and J by 3 bases, with 15 bases between the two germline ends. Germline loops: CDR1 SGHRS, CDR2 YFSETQ. The CDR3 contains 15 residues. CDR3 residues: CASSFVKAQNYEQYF. CDR3 bases: TGCGCCAGCAGCTTTGTCAAGGCACAAAACTACGAGCAGTACTTC.